A selection of T cell receptor beta chains follows, all from one sample in a study of T cells in Graves' hyperthyroidism and ophthalmopathy. TCRdb redid the calling of the multiplex PCR reads with MiXCR, one entry per CDR3 protein. The repertoire includes about 100,000 distinct CDR3 sequences, 15% to 20% of them detected once, and around 42% sits in the top ten. The sequenced sample was blood. The receptors shown here come from a woman aged 45-65 years with Graves' hyperthyroidism. Both conserved end residues are part of each CDR3. The order of the fields is V gene, D gene, J gene, clone size, CDR3 protein, CDR3 DNA. A D gene is named only where the DNA matches it firmly. The size of a clone is reported for some rows only, either as once, few or many, or as a class for expanded clones.

TRBV7-8	TRBD1	TRBJ1-2	many	CASTPGGNRGYTF	TGTGCCAGCACCCCAGGGGGCAACAGGGGCTACACCTTC
TRBV30	NA	TRBJ1-5	few	CAWNRVFGQPQHF	TGTGCCTGGAACCGGGTTTTCGGTCAGCCCCAGCATTTT
TRBV29-1	TRBD1	TRBJ2-1	many	CSVADRAFNEQFF	TGCAGCGTGGCGGACAGGGCCTTCAATGAGCAGTTCTTC
TRBV3-1	NA	TRBJ2-2	many	CASSQGRGLHGELFF	TGTGCCAGCAGCCAAGGGCGGGGCCTCCACGGGGAGCTGTTTTTT
TRBV20-1	NA	TRBJ2-3	many	CSATTSSTDTQYF	TGCAGTGCTACAACGAGTAGCACAGATACGCAGTATTTT
TRBV19	TRBD1	TRBJ2-3	many	CASRDRRRTDTQYF	TGTGCCAGCAGGGACAGGCGGCGCACAGATACGCAGTATTTT
TRBV7-9	NA	TRBJ2-2	many	CASSLHGSGPGELFF	TGTGCCAGCAGCTTACACGGGAGCGGTCCCGGGGAGCTGTTTTTT
TRBV20-1	NA	TRBJ2-3	NA	CSARGIPAARGTDTQYF	TGCAGTGCTAGGGGAATACCGGCGGCGAGGGGCACAGATACGCAGTATTTT
TRBV7-8	NA	TRBJ1-5	many	CASSFTPGREGSPQHF	TGTGCCAGCAGCTTTACCCCAGGGAGGGAGGGTTCGCCCCAGCATTTT
TRBV5-1	TRBD1	TRBJ1-5	many	CASSFTGGGEPQHF	TGCGCCAGCAGCTTCACAGGGGGCGGCGAGCCCCAGCATTTT
TRBV6-2/TRBV6-3	NA	TRBJ2-2	NA	CASSYTWGTGELLF	TGTGCCAGCAGTTACACGTGGGGGACCGGGGAGCTGCTTTTT
TRBV4-2	NA	TRBJ1-5	many	CASSPGAAGNQPQHF	TGTGCCAGCAGCCCCGGCGCAGCTGGGAATCAGCCCCAGCATTTT
TRBV5-1	TRBD1	TRBJ1-5	many	CASSPGQPNQPQHF	TGCGCCAGCAGCCCGGGACAGCCTAATCAGCCCCAGCATTTT
TRBV6-5	NA	TRBJ2-3	many	CASSYGREYGPDTQYF	TGTGCCAGCAGTTACGGCCGGGAGTATGGCCCAGATACGCAGTATTTT
TRBV20-1	TRBD1	TRBJ2-4	many	CSARGTGMGKNIQYF	TGCAGTGCTAGAGGGACAGGGATGGGCAAAAACATTCAGTACTTC
TRBV29-1	NA	TRBJ1-2	many	CSVEFLGRSPAGYTF	TGCAGCGTTGAATTTTTGGGCCGGTCGCCGGCGGGCTACACCTTC
TRBV5-1	NA	TRBJ2-3	NA	CASSLKAGKGGTTDTQYF	TGCGCCAGCAGCTTGAAAGCGGGAAAAGGGGGGACCACAGATACGCAGTATTTT
TRBV2	TRBD1	TRBJ2-7	many	CASRDRTGRNEQYF	TGTGCCAGCAGGGATCGGACAGGTCGCAACGAGCAGTACTTC
TRBV6-1	TRBD1	TRBJ1-1	NA	CASSGGTGGRSTEAFF	TGTGCCAGCAGTGGGGGGACAGGGGGCCGGAGCACTGAAGCTTTCTTT
TRBV27	TRBD1	TRBJ1-2	NA	CASSLFQGAGYGYTF	TGTGCCAGCAGTTTATTTCAGGGGGCAGGCTATGGCTACACCTTC
TRBV6-5	TRBD1	TRBJ1-4	NA	CASSYTGQGDEKLFF	TGTGCCAGCAGTTACACCGGACAGGGGGATGAAAAACTGTTTTTT
TRBV9	NA	TRBJ1-4	NA	CASSVAPGTHEKLFF	TGTGCCAGCAGCGTAGCCCCCGGGACCCATGAAAAACTGTTTTTT
TRBV20-1	NA	TRBJ1-2	NA	CSARGGPLHGYTF	TGCAGTGCTAGAGGGGGCCCCTTACATGGCTACACCTTC
TRBV10-1	TRBD2	TRBJ2-5	many	CASTYTAGEVGQETQYF	TGCGCCAGCACTTATACAGCGGGAGAAGTGGGACAAGAGACCCAGTACTTC
TRBV13	NA	TRBJ2-3	NA	CASSQDVQEGTDTQYF	TGTGCCAGCAGCCAAGATGTGCAGGAAGGCACAGATACGCAGTATTTT
TRBV6-4	NA	TRBJ2-1	many	CASSVGVEGGEQFF	TGTGCCAGCAGTGTTGGCGTAGAGGGAGGTGAGCAGTTCTTC
TRBV28	TRBD1	TRBJ1-1	NA	CASSFLLRGRENTEAFF	TGTGCCAGCAGTTTCCTTTTAAGGGGGCGCGAGAACACTGAAGCTTTCTTT
TRBV28	NA	TRBJ1-3	many	CASSSGNTIYF	TGTGCCAGTTCCTCTGGAAACACCATATATTTT
TRBV20-1	TRBD1	TRBJ2-5	NA	CSAKGQRQETQYF	TGCAGTGCAAAGGGACAGCGCCAAGAGACCCAGTACTTC
TRBV2	TRBD1	TRBJ1-2	many	CASTPDRGNYGYTF	TGTGCCAGCACTCCGGACAGGGGGAACTATGGCTACACCTTC
TRBV2	TRBD1	TRBJ2-1	NA	CASSGRVDRTGNEQFF	TGTGCCAGCAGTGGACGAGTGGACAGGACGGGTAATGAGCAGTTCTTC
TRBV5-1	TRBD1	TRBJ1-1	many	CASSAGGRNTEAFF	TGCGCCAGCAGCGCAGGGGGCCGGAACACTGAAGCTTTCTTT
TRBV6-2/TRBV6-3	TRBD2	TRBJ2-2	few	CASSYRGGRVTGELFF	TGTGCCAGCAGTTACCGCGGGGGAAGGGTTACCGGGGAGCTGTTTTTT
TRBV20-1	TRBD2	TRBJ2-5	NA	CSATSGRGQETQYF	TGCAGTGCAACTAGCGGGAGGGGGCAAGAGACCCAGTACTTC
TRBV5-1	TRBD2	TRBJ2-1	many	CASSPGTSGGEQFF	TGCGCCAGCAGCCCGGGGACTAGCGGGGGTGAGCAGTTCTTC
TRBV9	TRBD2	TRBJ2-3	many	CASSVWGRAQDTQYF	TGTGCCAGCAGCGTTTGGGGGAGGGCCCAAGATACGCAGTATTTT
TRBV19	TRBD1	TRBJ2-2	many	CASSSGTAAGELFF	TGTGCCAGTAGTTCCGGGACAGCAGCCGGGGAGCTGTTTTTT
TRBV6-1	NA	TRBJ1-1	NA	CASSRKLGSEAFF	TGTGCCAGCAGTAGGAAATTGGGTTCTGAAGCTTTCTTT
TRBV2	TRBD1	TRBJ2-4	many	CASSRGQDLQYF	TGTGCCAGCAGTCGGGGACAGGACCTTCAGTACTTC
TRBV2	NA	TRBJ1-1	NA	CASRNGGMNTEAFF	TGTGCCAGCAGGAATGGGGGCATGAACACTGAAGCTTTCTTT
TRBV27	NA	TRBJ1-5	NA	CASSLWGRDQPQHF	TGTGCCAGCAGTTTATGGGGGAGGGACCAGCCCCAGCATTTT
TRBV6-1	TRBD1	TRBJ1-6	few	CASKGQGLFSPLHF	TGTGCCAGCAAGGGACAGGGCTTATTTTCACCCCTCCACTTT
TRBV12-3/TRBV12-4	NA	TRBJ2-1	many	CASSWDHQQFF	TGTGCCAGCAGTTGGGACCATCAGCAGTTCTTC
TRBV2	TRBD2	TRBJ2-1	many	CASSESGRTSGSTYNEQFF	TGTGCCAGCAGTGAATCGGGACGGACTAGCGGGAGCACCTACAATGAGCAGTTCTTC
TRBV11-1	NA	TRBJ2-5	many	CASSRLEAGETQYF	TGTGCCAGCAGCCGCTTAGAGGCGGGAGAGACCCAGTACTTC
TRBV11-2	NA	TRBJ2-1	many	CASSFDNEQFF	TGTGCCAGCAGCTTTGATAATGAGCAGTTCTTC
TRBV12-3/TRBV12-4	TRBD1	TRBJ2-7	NA	CASSNRQGDYEQYF	TGTGCCAGCAGCAACCGACAGGGGGACTACGAGCAGTACTTC
TRBV18	NA	TRBJ1-5	many	CASSPLEFQPQHF	TGTGCCAGCTCACCACTCGAGTTTCAGCCCCAGCATTTT
TRBV5-4	NA	TRBJ2-5	NA	CASRRGLQETQYF	TGTGCCAGCAGACGGGGCCTCCAAGAGACCCAGTACTTC
TRBV5-1	NA	TRBJ1-1	many	CASSLQENTEAFF	TGTGCCAGCAGCCTACAAGAGAACACTGAAGCTTTCTTT
TRBV7-9	NA	TRBJ1-1	many	CASRRNTEAFF	TGTGCCAGCAGGAGGAACACTGAAGCTTTCTTT
TRBV5-1	TRBD2	TRBJ2-7	NA	CASSSPAGGYEQYF	TGCGCCAGCAGTTCACCAGCGGGAGGCTACGAGCAGTACTTC
TRBV20-1	NA	TRBJ2-1	many	CSASLVDGEQFF	TGCAGTGCTAGCCTGGTGGACGGCGAGCAGTTCTTC
TRBV27	NA	TRBJ2-5	many	CASTDSLGETQYF	TGTGCCAGCACGGATTCGCTAGGGGAGACCCAGTACTTC
TRBV12-3/TRBV12-4	TRBD1	TRBJ1-5	many	CASSYRTGGNQPQHF	TGTGCCAGCAGCTACCGTACAGGGGGGAATCAGCCCCAGCATTTT
TRBV27	NA	TRBJ2-6	many	CASSLIGWGVGSGANVLTF	TGTGCCAGCAGTTTAATTGGCTGGGGGGTAGGATCTGGGGCCAACGTCCTGACTTTC
TRBV7-2	TRBD1	TRBJ2-1	many	CASSLGQGQREQFF	TGTGCCAGCAGCTTAGGGCAGGGACAGAGGGAGCAGTTCTTC